The rows below give T cell receptor beta chains drawn from one sample of a study of T-cell reconstitution after alpha-beta-depleted transplantation in children. TCRdb called the PCR reads again in MiXCR, with one record for every CDR3 protein. The table has a few hundred thousand distinct CDR3 sequences, about a quarter seen once. The starting material was PBMCs, obtained before TCRalphabeta/CD19-depleted stem cell transplant. The origin of the receptors is a boy in the first two years of life with Wiskott-Aldrich syndrome, due to receive a stem cell transplant. CDR3s include the opening cysteine and the closing phenylalanine or tryptophan. D genes are given only for firm matches. The listing skips clone size in some rows; elsewhere it reads once, few, many or a size class.

>19|TRBV20-1|TRBD1|TRBJ1-1|.
CSATTIRGTGGSMNTEAFF
TGCAGTGCTACCACCATCCGTGGGACAGGGGGCTCTATGAACACTGAAGCTTTCTTT
>14|TRBV20-1|.|TRBJ2-4|.
CSATRALNRNSQYF
TGCAGTGCTACCCGGGCACTAAACAGAAACAGTCAGTACTTC
>13|TRBV2|.|TRBJ2-1|.
CASEITIYNEQFF
TGTGCCAGCGAGATAACAATTTACAATGAGCAGTTCTTC
>14|TRBV29-1|TRBD1|TRBJ1-4|.
CSVVQGAGNEKLFF
TGCAGCGTTGTACAGGGGGCTGGGAATGAAAAACTGTTTTTT
>16|TRBV4-2|.|TRBJ1-5|few
CASSQDGATLNQPQHF
TGTGCCAGCAGCCAAGATGGGGCCACTCTAAATCAGCCCCAGCATTTT
>14|TRBV29-1|TRBD2|TRBJ2-1|.
CSVEASGRRNEQFF
TGCAGCGTTGAAGCCAGCGGGAGACGGAATGAGCAGTTCTTC
>15|TRBV20-1|.|TRBJ2-1|few
CSARVPGTRSDEQFF
TGCAGTGCTAGAGTACCGGGAACGCGGTCCGATGAGCAGTTCTTC
>14|TRBV5-1|.|TRBJ2-3|many
CASSLRTSADTQYF
TGCGCCAGCAGCTTAAGGACATCTGCGGATACGCAGTATTTT
>17|TRBV5-1|TRBD2|TRBJ2-7|once
CASSRTASGSYSYEQYF
TGCGCCAGCAGCAGGACTGCTAGCGGGAGTTACTCCTACGAGCAGTACTTC
>14|TRBV29-1|.|TRBJ2-1|few
CSVDGGHQNNEQFF
TGCAGCGTTGACGGGGGACACCAAAACAATGAGCAGTTCTTC
>13|TRBV5-1|.|TRBJ2-4|.
CASRVDRIHIQYF
TGCGCCAGCAGAGTCGACAGGATACACATTCAGTACTTC
>13|TRBV12-3/TRBV12-4|.|TRBJ1-6|.
CASSSGVESPLHF
TGTGCCAGCAGTTCAGGGGTAGAGTCACCCCTCCACTTT
>15|TRBV5-6|.|TRBJ1-2|.
CASIRARDTFYGYTF
TGTGCCAGCATCCGGGCGAGAGACACGTTCTATGGCTACACCTTC